The next 13 T cell receptor beta chains were all read from a single sample in a study of cytomegalovirus exposure and HLA in healthy donors. With 60 Vbeta and 13 Jbeta primers, the PCR was carried out. Sequenced by immunoSEQ multiplex PCR; TCRdb stores in-frame clones only, minus some. The data contain about 200,000 clones, approximately 70% of them singletons. Sequencing used PBMCs. The receptors come from a man aged 40-49 years in good health and CMV-seropositive.

The V gene is TRBV7-9, the J gene TRBJ2-2; D not certain. V was pared by 4 bases and J by 5 bases, with 8 bases between. The CDR3 totals 13 residues. The germline gives CDR1 SEHNR, CDR2 FQNEAQ (reference sequence). The CDR3 region has the DNA TGTGCCAGCAGCTCCCAAGCGACCGGGGAGCTGTTTTTT. It yields the protein CASSSQATGELFF. Based on the CDR3 plus reference TRBV7-9 and TRBJ2-2, the full variable domain is DTGVSQNPRHKITKRGQNVTFRCDPISEHNRLYWYRQTLGQGPEFLTYFQNEAQLEKSRLLSDRFSAERPKGSFSTLEIQRTEQGDSAMYLCASSSQATGELFFGEGSRLTVL.

The CDR3 spells CASGLLWPGGVRSGANVLTF. DNA for the CDR3: TGTGCTAGTGGTTTGCTCTGGCCCGGCGGGGTCCGCTCTGGGGCCAACGTCCTGACTTTC. The rearrangement joins TRBV12-5 to TRBJ2-6; the D gene is possibly TRBD2 (6 bases). Germline loops: CDR1 LGHNT, CDR2 FRNRAP. V was pared by 2 bases and J by 0 bases, with 20 bases between. The CDR3 runs 20 residues.

DNA of the CDR3: TGTGCCAGCAGTGAGGGACATCACTACGAGCAGTACTTC. It translates to CASSEGHHYEQYF. The V gene is TRBV6-1, the J gene TRBJ2-5; D possibly corresponds to TRBD1 (6 bases). The end of the DNA is better explained by TRBJ2-7, so the J call may be wrong. The CDR3 length is 13 residues. Germline CDR1 is MNHNS and CDR2 is SASEGT.

A few counts support this clone. This chain uses TRBV4-3 with TRBJ1-5; a possible D gene is TRBD1 (5 bases). This CDR3 spans 13 amino acids. The germline V gene encodes CDR1 LGHNA and CDR2 YSLEER. V shed 0 bases and J shed 13 bases, with 13 bases lying between them. Here the CDR3 DNA reads TGCGCCAGCAGCCAAGATAAGGGGCACACGCAGCATTTT. It translates to CASSQDKGHTQHF.

The CDR3 loop reads CASSQDRGGAQPQHF. CDR3 nucleotides: TGTGCCAGCAGCCAAGATCGAGGGGGCGCGCAGCCCCAGCATTTT. V is TRBV4-2 and J is TRBJ1-5, with 7 bases matching TRBD1. V trimming: 0 bases; J trimming: 7 bases; junction bases outside the gene matches: 6. There are 15 residues in the CDR3. The germline V gene has CDR1 LGHNA and CDR2 YNFKEQ.

The rearrangement joins TRBV21-1 to TRBJ2-7; TRBD1 reflects the table's D call only, with no check against the DNA. TRBV21-1 is given as a pseudogene. This CDR3 is built from 15 residues. CDR3 in DNA: TGTGCCAGCAGGGGACGGGACAGATTTCACTACGAGCAGTACTTC. The encoded protein is CASRGRDRFHYEQYF.

CDR3 sequence (DNA): TGTGCCAGCAGTCTCCGGGGATTTAGGGAGCAGTACTTC. Amino acids: CASSLRGFREQYF. The chain uses TRBV27 and TRBJ2-5; D is perhaps TRBD2 (5 bases). The CDR3 extends over 13 amino acids. V was trimmed by 5 bases and J by 11 bases, leaving 18 bases between them. CDR1 is MNHEY, CDR2 SMNVEV, per germline (reference sequence).

The chain employs TRBV14 and TRBJ2-3; TRBD2 matches 7 bases. CDR3 length: 14 amino acids. Germline V lookup: CDR1 SGHDN, CDR2 FVKESK. The V gene end was trimmed by 0 bases and the J gene end by 7 bases; junction bases not matched to a gene: 4. The CDR3: CASSQDSAGYTQYF. The DNA for the CDR3 is TGTGCCAGCAGCCAAGATTCAGCGGGGTATACGCAGTATTTT.

The table lists this clone with a count of one. The rearrangement links TRBV5-5 to TRBJ1-1; D perhaps matches TRBD1 (5 bases). CDR3 length equals 15 residues. Germline CDR1 is SGHKS and CDR2 is YYEKEE (reference sequence). V lost 5 bases, J lost 4 bases, and 18 bases lay in between. This CDR3 is CASRQVLRESTEAFF. For the CDR3, the DNA is TGTGCCAGCAGACAGGTACTACGGGAGAGCACTGAAGCTTTCTTT.

The V and J genes are TRBV7-9 and TRBJ1-5; TRBD1 agrees at 8 bases. Germline CDR1 is SEHNR and CDR2 is FQNEAQ (reference sequence). Trimming at V came to 4 bases and at J to 6 bases, leaving 5 bases not matched to a gene. CDR3 length: 14 amino acids. CDR3 in amino acids: CASSYGQGFQPQHF. Written as DNA, the CDR3 is TGTGCCAGCAGCTATGGACAGGGATTTCAGCCCCAGCATTTT.

This chain uses TRBV5-4 with TRBJ1-1; D perhaps matches TRBD1 (5 bases). Germline CDR1 is SGHNT and CDR2 is YYREEE (reference sequence). The CDR3 consists of 14 residues. Deletions cut 4 bases from V and 6 bases from J, with 16 bases between. In DNA, the CDR3 is TGTGCCAGCAGCGACCAAGACACAGGCTCTGAAGCTTTCTTT. It is translated as CASSDQDTGSEAFF. The entire variable domain, with the rest obtained from reference TRBV5-4 and TRBJ1-1, is as follows: ETGVTQSPTHLIKTRGQQVTLRCSSQSGHNTVSWYQQALGQGPQFIFQYYREEENGRGNFPPRFSGLQFPNYSSELNVNALELDDSALYLCASSDQDTGSEAFFGQGTRLTVV.

The rearrangement joins TRBV29-1 to TRBJ2-7, with a possible D match to TRBD1 (5 bases). The V gene lost 4 bases and the J gene lost 4 bases, with 14 bases spanning the gap. CDR3 length equals 13 residues. Germline V gene sequence: CDR1 SQVTM, CDR2 ANQGSEA. The DNA for the CDR3 is TGCAGCGTTGTTGTGACAGAAGTTTACGAGCAGTACTTC. It specifies CSVVVTEVYEQYF.

This clone came up a few times. The chain carries TRBV7-2 and TRBJ2-6, with D unresolved. CDR3 size: 16 residues. With 6 bases removed from V and 2 bases from J, the gap between germline ends came to 14 bases. CDR1 is SGHTA and CDR2 is FQGNSA in the germline V gene. CDR3 residues: CASSPEPGAGANVLTF. The CDR3, as DNA: TGTGCCAGCAGTCCGGAGCCGGGTGCTGGGGCCAACGTCCTGACTTTC.